The source of this T cell receptor beta chain is a study of shared clonotypes between healthy human individuals. As defined, naive CD8 cells were CD45RO-negative and positively selected for CCR7, with terminally differentiated effector memory CD45RA+ cells excluded. Every one of the donors was a Caucasian adult that lived in Nashville, Tennessee. Of note for this clone: The target antigen is unknown. At the DNA level, this CDR3 is encoded by other sequences in the same sample as well.

CDR3 length equals 13 residues. Trimming left V 4 bases short and J 0 bases short, with 4 bases between. Germline CDR1 MDHEN, CDR2 SYDVKM. Clones were sequenced by immunoSEQ multiplex PCR, and TCRdb holds only the in-frame ones, with some missing. The sample carries approximately 590,000 clones, around 95% recorded once. Study findings and constraints: Rarefaction exposed incomplete sorted-subset sequencing despite large depth. Clonotype sharing among donors was thought likely to change with sequencing depth.

The V call is TRBV28, the J call TRBJ1-5; D call uncertain. Material: naive CD8+ T cells sorted from blood. This clonotype originated in a woman in her 30s in good health. The CDR3 DNA sequence: TGTGCCAGCAGTTACAGTAGCAATCAGCCCCAGCATTTT. As protein: CASSYSSNQPQHF.